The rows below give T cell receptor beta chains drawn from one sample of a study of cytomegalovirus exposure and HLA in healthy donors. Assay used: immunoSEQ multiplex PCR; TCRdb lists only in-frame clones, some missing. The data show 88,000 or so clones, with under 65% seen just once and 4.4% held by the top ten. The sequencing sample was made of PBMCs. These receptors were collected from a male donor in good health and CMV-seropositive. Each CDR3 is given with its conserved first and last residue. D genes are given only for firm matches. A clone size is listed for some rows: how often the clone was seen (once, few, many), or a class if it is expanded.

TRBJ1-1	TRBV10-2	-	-	TGCGCCAGCAGTGACGCCCCGATAATCCGGTTGGGGGAGGTAGCTGAAGCTTTCTTT	CASSDAPIIRLGEVAEAFF
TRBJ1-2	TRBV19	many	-	TGTGCCAGTAGTCCACAACGGGAGGGCTACACCTTC	CASSPQREGYTF
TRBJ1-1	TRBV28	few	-	TGTGCCAGCAGTCCCTCGAAGGGGGTGAACACTGAAGCTTTCTTT	CASSPSKGVNTEAFF
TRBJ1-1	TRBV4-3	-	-	TGCGCCAGCAGCGCAGGGAACACTGAAGCTTTCTTT	CASSAGNTEAFF
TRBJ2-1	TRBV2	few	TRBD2	TGTGCCAGCAGTGAAGGGGGGACTAGCGGGACTAGGGAGTTCTTC	CASSEGGTSGTREFF
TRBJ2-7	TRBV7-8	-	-	TGTGCCAGCAGCTTAGGCCCCCCCCGGACAGTTCGGACCTACGAGCAGTACTTC	CASSLGPPRTVRTYEQYF
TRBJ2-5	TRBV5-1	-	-	TGCGCCAGCAGCTTGGCCTCGGCAGGTCGGGAGACCCAGTACTTC	CASSLASAGRETQYF
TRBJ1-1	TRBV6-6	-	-	TGTGCCAGCAGCTCGGGGAAGAACACTGAAGCTTTCTTT	CASSSGKNTEAFF
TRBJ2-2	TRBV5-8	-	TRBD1	TGTGCCAGCAGCTCCCGGACAGGGGTGGCCGGGGAGCTGTTTTTT	CASSSRTGVAGELFF
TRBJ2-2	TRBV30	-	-	TGTGCCTGGAGTCTACTAGGGGGGAACACCGGGGAGCTGTTTTTT	CAWSLLGGNTGELFF
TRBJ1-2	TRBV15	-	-	TGTGCCACCAGCAGAGCGAGGCAGACCTATGGCTACACCTTC	CATSRARQTYGYTF
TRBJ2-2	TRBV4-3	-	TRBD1	TGCGCCAGCAGCCCTTATTATCGACAGGGGAGAAACACCGGGGAGCTGTTTTTT	CASSPYYRQGRNTGELFF